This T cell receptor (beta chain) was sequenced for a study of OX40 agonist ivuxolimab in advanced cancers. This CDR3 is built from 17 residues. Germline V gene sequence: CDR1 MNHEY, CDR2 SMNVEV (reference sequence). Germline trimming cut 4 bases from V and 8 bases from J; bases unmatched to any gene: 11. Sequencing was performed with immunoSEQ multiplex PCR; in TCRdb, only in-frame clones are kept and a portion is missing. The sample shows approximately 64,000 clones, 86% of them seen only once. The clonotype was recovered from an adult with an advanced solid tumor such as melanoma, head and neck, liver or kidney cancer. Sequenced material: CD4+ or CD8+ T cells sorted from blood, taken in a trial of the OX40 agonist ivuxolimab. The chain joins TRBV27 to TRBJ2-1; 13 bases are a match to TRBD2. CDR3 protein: CASSYMLSGTSGDEQFF. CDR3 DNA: TGTGCCAGCAGTTACATGCTTTCCGGGACTAGCGGGGATGAGCAGTTCTTC.